This T cell receptor beta chain was retrieved from a study of shared clonotypes between healthy human individuals. General study findings and limits: The naive CD4 repertoires of several donors were compared, and approximately 4.5% of clonotypes were shared. Naive subsets generally had larger estimated richness than memory subsets. Sequencing depth was a factor that was expected to affect clonotype sharing among donors.

On this clone itself: The antigen is unknown.

Naive CD8 populations comprised CD45RO-negative cells positively selected for CCR7, excluding terminally differentiated effector memory CD45RA+ cells. An even split of each subset's genomic DNA across several immunoSEQ plates was performed. The data were produced by immunoSEQ multiplex PCR, yet TCRdb's version contains in-frame clones alone and is incomplete. The sample lists around 2,000,000 clones; about 95% were seen once. Sequencing was performed on naive CD8+ T cells sorted from blood. The clonotype comes from a man aged 18-30 years in good health.

Written as DNA, the CDR3 is TGTGCCAGCGCCAGCCCCGGGACTTTTCACGAGCAGTACTTC. It translates to CASASPGTFHEQYF. The V and J genes are TRBV2 and TRBJ2-7; maybe TRBD2 (6 bases). This CDR3 region has 14 residues. Per germline, CDR1 SNHLY and CDR2 FYNNEI. V was pared by 8 bases and J by 5 bases, with 19 bases between.